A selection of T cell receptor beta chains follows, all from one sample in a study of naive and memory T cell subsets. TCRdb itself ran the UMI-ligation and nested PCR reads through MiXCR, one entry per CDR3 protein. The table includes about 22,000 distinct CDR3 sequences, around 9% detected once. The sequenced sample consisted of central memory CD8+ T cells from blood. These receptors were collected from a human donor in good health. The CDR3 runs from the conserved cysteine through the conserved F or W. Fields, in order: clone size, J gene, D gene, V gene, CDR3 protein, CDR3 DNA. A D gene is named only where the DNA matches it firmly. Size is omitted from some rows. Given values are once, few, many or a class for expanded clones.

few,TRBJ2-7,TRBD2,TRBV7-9,CASSFPAGGSYEQYF,TGTGCCAGCAGCTTTCCGGCGGGAGGGTCCTACGAGCAGTACTTC
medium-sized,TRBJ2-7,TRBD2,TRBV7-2,CASSLAGLVDTYEQYF,TGTGCCAGCAGCTTGGCGGGACTAGTGGATACCTACGAGCAGTACTTC
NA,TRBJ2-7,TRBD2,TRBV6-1,CASPQVGLAGDYYEQYF,TGTGCCAGTCCGCAGGTGGGGCTAGCGGGAGACTACTACGAGCAGTACTTC
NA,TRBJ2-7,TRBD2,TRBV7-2,CASSILAGGPYEQYF,TGTGCCAGCAGCATTTTAGCGGGAGGCCCCTACGAGCAGTACTTC
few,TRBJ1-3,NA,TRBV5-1,CASSPYGSSGNTIYF,TGCGCCAGCAGCCCCTACGGGAGCTCTGGAAACACCATATATTTT
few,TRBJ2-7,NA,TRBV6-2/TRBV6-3,CASSHSPDGGKEQYF,TGTGCCAGCAGCCACTCTCCTGACGGGGGAAAAGAGCAGTACTTC
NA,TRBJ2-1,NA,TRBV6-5,CASSFGSESGEQFF,TGTGCCAGCAGTTTCGGATCGGAGAGTGGTGAGCAGTTCTTC
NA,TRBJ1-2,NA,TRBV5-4,CASSTDNYGYTF,TGTGCCAGCAGCACGGACAACTATGGCTACACCTTC
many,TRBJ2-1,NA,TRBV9,CASSRPSYNEQFF,TGTGCCAGCAGCAGACCGTCCTACAATGAGCAGTTCTTC
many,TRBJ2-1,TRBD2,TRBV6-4,CASQKTGTSGSDEQFF,TGTGCCAGCCAAAAAACCGGGACTAGCGGGAGTGATGAGCAGTTCTTC
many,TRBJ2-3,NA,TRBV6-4,CASSVGESTDTQYF,TGTGCCAGCAGTGTTGGCGAGAGCACAGATACGCAGTATTTT
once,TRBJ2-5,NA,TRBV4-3,CASSQAQGWETQYF,TGCGCCAGCAGCCAAGCACAGGGTTGGGAGACCCAGTACTTC
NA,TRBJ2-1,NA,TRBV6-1,CASSEEPGLYNEQFF,TGTGCCAGCAGTGAAGAGCCGGGGCTATACAATGAGCAGTTCTTC
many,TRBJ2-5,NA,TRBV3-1,CASSQYQETQYF,TGTGCCAGCAGCCAGTACCAAGAGACCCAGTACTTC
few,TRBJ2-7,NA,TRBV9,CASSVVGAAPHEQYF,TGTGCCAGCAGCGTAGTAGGGGCAGCCCCCCACGAGCAGTACTTC
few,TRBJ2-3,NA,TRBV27,CATKDGISTDTQYF,TGTGCCACAAAGGACGGAATAAGCACAGATACGCAGTATTTT
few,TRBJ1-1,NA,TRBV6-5,CASSYNRDTEAFF,TGTGCCAGCAGTTACAACAGGGACACTGAAGCTTTCTTT
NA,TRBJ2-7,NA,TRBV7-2,CASSLALDYEQYF,TGTGCCAGCAGCTTAGCCCTAGATTACGAGCAGTACTTC
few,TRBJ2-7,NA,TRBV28,CASSLLGGASSYEQYF,TGTGCCAGCAGTTTACTAGGAGGGGCGAGCTCCTACGAGCAGTACTTC
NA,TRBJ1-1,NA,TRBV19,CASNWGETGNTEAFF,TGTGCCAGTAACTGGGGAGAAACAGGGAACACTGAAGCTTTCTTT